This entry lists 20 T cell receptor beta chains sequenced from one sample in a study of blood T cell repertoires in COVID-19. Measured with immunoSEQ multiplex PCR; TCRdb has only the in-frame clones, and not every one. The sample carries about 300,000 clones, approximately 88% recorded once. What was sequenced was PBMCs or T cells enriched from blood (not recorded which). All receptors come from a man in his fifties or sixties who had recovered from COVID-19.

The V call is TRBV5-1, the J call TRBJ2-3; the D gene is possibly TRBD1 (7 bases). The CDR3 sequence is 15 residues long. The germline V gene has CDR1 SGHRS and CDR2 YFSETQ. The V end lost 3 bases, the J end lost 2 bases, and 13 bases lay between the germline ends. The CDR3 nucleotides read TGCGCCAGCAGCTCAGGGGGACTCATCACAGATACGCAGTATTTT. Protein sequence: CASSSGGLITDTQYF.

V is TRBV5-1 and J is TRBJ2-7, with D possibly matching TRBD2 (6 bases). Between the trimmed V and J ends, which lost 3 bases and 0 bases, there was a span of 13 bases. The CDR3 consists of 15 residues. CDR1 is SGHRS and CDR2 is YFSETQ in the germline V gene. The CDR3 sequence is CASSSGGTSSYEQYF. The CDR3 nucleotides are TGCGCCAGCAGCTCCGGCGGGACGTCCTCCTACGAGCAGTACTTC.

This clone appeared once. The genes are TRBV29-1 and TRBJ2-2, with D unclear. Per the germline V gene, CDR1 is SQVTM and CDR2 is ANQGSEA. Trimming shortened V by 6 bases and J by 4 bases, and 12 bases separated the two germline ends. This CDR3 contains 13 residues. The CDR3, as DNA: TGCAGCGTCCGAGGAAAGGTCACCGGGGAGCTGTTTTTT. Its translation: CSVRGKVTGELFF.

The CDR3 DNA reads TGTGCCGGTGGGGGGTTTCGAGAGCCCCAGCATTTT. Translation: CAGGGFREPQHF. The J gene is TRBJ1-5, the V gene TRBV28; D might be TRBD1 (5 bases). The CDR3 is 12 amino acids. Trimming removed 11 bases from V and 8 bases from J, with 16 bases in between. Germline V gene lookup returns CDR1 MDHEN and CDR2 SYDVKM.

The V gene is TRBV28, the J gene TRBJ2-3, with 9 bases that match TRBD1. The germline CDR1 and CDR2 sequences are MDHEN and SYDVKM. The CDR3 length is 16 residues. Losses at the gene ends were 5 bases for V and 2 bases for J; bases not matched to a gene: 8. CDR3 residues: CASSAPGQGSTDTQYF. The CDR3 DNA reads TGTGCCAGCAGTGCCCCGGGACAGGGTTCCACAGATACGCAGTATTTT.

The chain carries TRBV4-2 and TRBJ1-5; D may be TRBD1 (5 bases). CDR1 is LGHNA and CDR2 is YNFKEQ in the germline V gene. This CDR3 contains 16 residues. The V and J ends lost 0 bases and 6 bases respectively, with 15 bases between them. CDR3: CASSQDLWQGGQPQHF. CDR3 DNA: TGTGCCAGCAGCCAAGATCTCTGGCAGGGAGGTCAGCCCCAGCATTTT.

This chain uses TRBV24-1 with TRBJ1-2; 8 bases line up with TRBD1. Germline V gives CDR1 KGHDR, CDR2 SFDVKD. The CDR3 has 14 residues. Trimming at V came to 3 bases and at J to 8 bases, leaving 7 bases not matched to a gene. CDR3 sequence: CATSDTGQGGGYTF. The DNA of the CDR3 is TGTGCCACCAGTGATACTGGACAGGGAGGCGGCTACACCTTC.

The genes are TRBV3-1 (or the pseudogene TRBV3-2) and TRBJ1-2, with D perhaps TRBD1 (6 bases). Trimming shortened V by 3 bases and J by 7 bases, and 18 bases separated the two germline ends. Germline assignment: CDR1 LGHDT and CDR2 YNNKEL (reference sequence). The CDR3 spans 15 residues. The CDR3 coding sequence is TGTGCCAGCAGCCAGTCACCCGGGACACCTGGTGGCTACACCTTC. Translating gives CASSQSPGTPGGYTF.

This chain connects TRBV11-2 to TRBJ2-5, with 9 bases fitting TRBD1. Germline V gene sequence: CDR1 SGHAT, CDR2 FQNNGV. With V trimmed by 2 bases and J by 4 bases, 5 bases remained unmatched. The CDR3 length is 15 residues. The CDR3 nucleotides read TGTGCCAGCAGCTTAAACAGGGGGCTCGGAGAGACCCAGTACTTC. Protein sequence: CASSLNRGLGETQYF.

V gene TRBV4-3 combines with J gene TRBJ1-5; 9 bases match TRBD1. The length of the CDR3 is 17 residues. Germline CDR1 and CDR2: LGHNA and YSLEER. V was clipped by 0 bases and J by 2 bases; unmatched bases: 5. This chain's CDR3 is CASSQDRGTGRNQPQHF. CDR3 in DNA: TGCGCCAGCAGCCAAGATCGAGGGACAGGGCGCAATCAGCCCCAGCATTTT.

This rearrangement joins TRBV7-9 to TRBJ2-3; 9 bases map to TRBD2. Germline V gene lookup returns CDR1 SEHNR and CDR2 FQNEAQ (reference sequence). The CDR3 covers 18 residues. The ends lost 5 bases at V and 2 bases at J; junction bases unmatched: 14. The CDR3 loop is CASSPQGGLAGLTDTQYF. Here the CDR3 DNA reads TGTGCCAGCAGCCCACAAGGGGGGCTAGCGGGACTCACAGATACGCAGTATTTT.

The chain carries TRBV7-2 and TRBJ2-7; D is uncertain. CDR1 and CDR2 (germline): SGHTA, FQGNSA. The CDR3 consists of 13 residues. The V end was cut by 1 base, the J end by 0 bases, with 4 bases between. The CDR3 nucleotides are TGTGCCAGCAGCTTAGACTACTCCTACGAGCAGTACTTC. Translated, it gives CASSLDYSYEQYF.

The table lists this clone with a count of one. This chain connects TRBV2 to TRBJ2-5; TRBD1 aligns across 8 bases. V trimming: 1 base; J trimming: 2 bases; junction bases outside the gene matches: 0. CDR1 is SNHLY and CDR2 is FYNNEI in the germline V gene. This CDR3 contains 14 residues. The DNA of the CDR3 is TGTGCCAGCAGTGAAGGGACAGGGCAAGAGACCCAGTACTTC. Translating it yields CASSEGTGQETQYF.

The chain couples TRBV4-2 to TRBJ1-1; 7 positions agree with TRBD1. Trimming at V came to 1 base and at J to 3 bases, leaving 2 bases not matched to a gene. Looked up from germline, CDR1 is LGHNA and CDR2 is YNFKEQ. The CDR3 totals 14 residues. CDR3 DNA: TGTGCCAGCAGCCAAGGACAGGGCTACACTGAAGCTTTCTTT. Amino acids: CASSQGQGYTEAFF.

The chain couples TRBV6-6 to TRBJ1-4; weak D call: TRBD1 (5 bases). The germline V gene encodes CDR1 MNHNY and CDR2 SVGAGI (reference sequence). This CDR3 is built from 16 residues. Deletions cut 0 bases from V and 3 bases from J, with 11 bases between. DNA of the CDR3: TGTGCCAGCAGTTACTCGGGGGGTCAGGCTAATGAAAAACTGTTTTTT. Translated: CASSYSGGQANEKLFF.

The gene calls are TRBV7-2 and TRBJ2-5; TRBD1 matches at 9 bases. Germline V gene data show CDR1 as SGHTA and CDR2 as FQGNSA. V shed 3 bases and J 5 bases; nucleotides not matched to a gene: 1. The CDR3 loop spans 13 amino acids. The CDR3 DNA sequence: TGTGCCAGCAGCTTCGACAGGGGGGAGACCCAGTACTTC. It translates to CASSFDRGETQYF.

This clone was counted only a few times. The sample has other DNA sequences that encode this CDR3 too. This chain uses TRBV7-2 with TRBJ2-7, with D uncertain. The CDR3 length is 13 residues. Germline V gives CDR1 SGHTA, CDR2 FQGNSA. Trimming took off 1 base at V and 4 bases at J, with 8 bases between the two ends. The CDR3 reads CASSLEAEYEQYF. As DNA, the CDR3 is TGTGCCAGCAGCTTAGAGGCGGAATACGAGCAGTACTTC.

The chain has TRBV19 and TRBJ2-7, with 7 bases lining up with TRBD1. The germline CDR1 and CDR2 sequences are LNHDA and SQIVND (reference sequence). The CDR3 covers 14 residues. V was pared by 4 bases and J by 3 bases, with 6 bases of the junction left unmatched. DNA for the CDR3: TGTGCCAGTAGTAAGGACAGGCGCCTCTACGAGCAGTACTTC. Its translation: CASSKDRRLYEQYF.

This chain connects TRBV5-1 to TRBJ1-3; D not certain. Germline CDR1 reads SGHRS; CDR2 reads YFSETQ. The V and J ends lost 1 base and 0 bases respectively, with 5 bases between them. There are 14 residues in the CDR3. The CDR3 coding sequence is TGCGCCAGCAGCTTGACAGTCTCTGGAAACACCATATATTTT. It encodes CASSLTVSGNTIYF.

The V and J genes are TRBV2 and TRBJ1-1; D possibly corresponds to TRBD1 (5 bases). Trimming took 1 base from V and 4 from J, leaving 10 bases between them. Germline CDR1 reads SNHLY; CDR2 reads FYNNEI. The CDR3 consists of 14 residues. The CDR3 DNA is TGTGCCAGCAGTGAAGTTAGGGGAGGCACTGAAGCTTTCTTT. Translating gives CASSEVRGGTEAFF. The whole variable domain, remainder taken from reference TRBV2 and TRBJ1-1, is EPEVTQTPSHQVTQMGQEVILRCVPISNHLYFYWYRQILGQKVEFLVSFYNNEISEKSEIFDDQFSVERPDGSNFTLKIRSTKLEDSAMYFCASSEVRGGTEAFFGQGTRLTVV.